The clone carrying this TCR beta chain was counted ten times or more. This CDR3 spans 17 amino acids. From germline, CDR1 is MDHEN and CDR2 SYDVKM. The trim removed 5 bases at V and 2 bases at J, leaving 14 bases unmatched. TCRdb re-called the 5' RACE reads with MiXCR, one entry per CDR3 protein. Seen here are tens of thousands of distinct CDR3 sequences, 4.5% to 6.5% observed once, and the top ten hold 2% to 2.5%. This entry comes from a study of neurological immune-mediated disorders. The receptor was derived from a woman aged 25 to 39 with multiple sclerosis. The sample comprised PBMCs. The V call is TRBV28, the J call TRBJ2-7; 8 positions agree with TRBD2. CDR3: CASSPHETGGRTYEQYF. The CDR3 region has the DNA TGTGCCAGCAGTCCCCACGAGACGGGGGGGAGGACCTACGAGCAGTACTTC.